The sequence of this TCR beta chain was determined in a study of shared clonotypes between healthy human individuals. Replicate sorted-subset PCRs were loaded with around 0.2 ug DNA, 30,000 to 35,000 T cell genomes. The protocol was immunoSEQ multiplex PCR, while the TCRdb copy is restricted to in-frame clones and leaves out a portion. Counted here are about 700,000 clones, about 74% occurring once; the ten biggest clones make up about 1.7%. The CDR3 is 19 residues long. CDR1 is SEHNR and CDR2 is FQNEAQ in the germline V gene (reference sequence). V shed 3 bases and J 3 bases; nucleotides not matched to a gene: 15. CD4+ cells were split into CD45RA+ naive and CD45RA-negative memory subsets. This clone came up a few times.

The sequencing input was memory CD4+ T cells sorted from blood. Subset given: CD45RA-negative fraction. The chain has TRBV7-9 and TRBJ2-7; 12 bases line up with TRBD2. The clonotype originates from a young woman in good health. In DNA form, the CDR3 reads TGTGCCAGCAGCTTCCCGACTAGCGGGAGCATAAATTTGAACTACGAGCAGTACTTC. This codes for CASSFPTSGSINLNYEQYF.